These 5 T cell receptor beta chains were sequenced from one sample in a study of blood T cell repertoires in COVID-19. Assay used: immunoSEQ multiplex PCR; TCRdb lists only in-frame clones, some missing. The sample has some 320,000 clones, 85% seen once; the top ten hold 1.9%. Material: PBMCs or T cells enriched from blood (not recorded which). These receptors came from a woman in her 30s who had been exposed to COVID-19.

This clone was recorded a few times. The chain recombines TRBV21-1 with TRBJ1-2; the D call in the table, TRBD1, was not verified against the DNA. TRBV21-1 is deemed a pseudogene. This CDR3 has 18 residues. The CDR3 DNA is TGTGCCAGCAGCAAAGGCGCGGACAGGGGGCGATTTAACTATGGCTACACCTTC. Amino acid sequence: CASSKGADRGRFNYGYTF.

The V gene is TRBV6-5, the J gene TRBJ1-4, with D hard to call. Germline V CDR1 and CDR2: MNHEY, SVGAGI. With 0 bases removed from V and 0 bases from J, the gap between germline ends came to 8 bases. This CDR3 region has 16 residues. The CDR3 DNA reads TGTGCCAGCAGTTACTCGGGCCCAGCAACTAATGAAAAACTGTTTTTT. It encodes CASSYSGPATNEKLFF.

The chain recombines TRBV5-4 with TRBJ2-1; 13 bases line up with TRBD2. The germline V gene encodes CDR1 SGHNT and CDR2 YYREEE (reference sequence). V lost 4 bases to trimming and J lost 7 bases; unmatched junction nucleotides: 8. The CDR3 has 16 amino acids. CDR3 sequence (DNA): TGTGCCAGCAGCGTTCCCGGGACTAGCGGGAAAAATGAGCAGTTCTTC. Protein product: CASSVPGTSGKNEQFF.

J is TRBJ1-1 and V is TRBV9; TRBD1 might be the D (6 bases). Germline values: CDR1 SGDLS, CDR2 YYNGEE. This CDR3 has 12 residues. V lost 4 bases and J lost 5, with 9 bases in between. This CDR3 is CASSQGLTEAFF. The CDR3 coding sequence is TGTGCCAGCAGCCAGGGGTTAACTGAAGCTTTCTTT.

The V call is TRBV28, the J call TRBJ1-3; no definite D call. Trimming pared 10 bases from V and 0 bases from J, leaving 13 bases between. Germline assignment: CDR1 MDHEN and CDR2 SYDVKM. The CDR3 is 14 residues long. The CDR3 sequence: CATGGSRSGNTIYF. CDR3 nucleotide sequence: TGTGCCACCGGCGGGAGTCGCTCTGGAAACACCATATATTTT.